The clone carrying this TCR beta chain was observed a handful of times. This sample is drawn from a study of T-cell reconstitution after alpha-beta-depleted transplantation in children. The CDR3 covers 13 residues. Germline CDR1 is MNHEY and CDR2 is SVGAGI. V lost 4 bases, J lost 2 bases, and 8 bases lay in between. TCRbeta library construction was performed incorporating unique molecular identifiers. Each CDR3 protein gets one entry after TCRdb re-called the PCR reads with MiXCR. The sample consists of 500,000 to 750,000 distinct CDR3 sequences, 27% of them appearing once. The receptor was derived from a boy under three years old with Wiskott-Aldrich syndrome, due to receive a stem cell transplant. The sequencing used PBMCs, collected before TCRalphabeta/CD19-depleted stem cell transplant. The chain combines TRBV6-5 with TRBJ2-5; the D is unclear. CDR3 bases: TGTGCCAGCAGTTTTGCGTTACAAGAGACCCAGTACTTC. Translated, it gives CASSFALQETQYF.